Listed below are T cell receptor beta chains from one sample, sequenced in a study of naive and memory T cell subsets. TCRdb analysed the UMI-ligation and nested PCR reads with MiXCR anew, one entry per CDR3 protein. The sample has about 21,000 distinct CDR3 sequences, 9.5% to 12% seen once. Sequenced: central memory CD8+ T cells from blood. These receptor sequences come from a human donor in good health. The CDR3 runs from the conserved cysteine through the conserved F or W. The D gene is left open where the match is weak. Part of the rows lack a size; the others show once, few, many or a class for expanded clones.

j_call: TRBJ1-1
v_call: TRBV27
clone_size: many
d_call: .
cdr3_aa: CASSLTVMVTEAFF
cdr3_nt: TGTGCCAGCAGTTTGACGGTGATGGTCACTGAAGCTTTCTTT

j_call: TRBJ2-3
v_call: TRBV15
clone_size: many
d_call: TRBD2
cdr3_aa: CATSVGTSVSDTQYF
cdr3_nt: TGTGCCACCAGCGTCGGGACTAGTGTATCAGATACGCAGTATTTT

j_call: TRBJ1-1
v_call: TRBV10-3
clone_size: many
d_call: .
cdr3_aa: CASTTGNTEAFF
cdr3_nt: TGTGCCTCTACGACAGGGAACACTGAAGCTTTCTTT

j_call: TRBJ2-1
v_call: TRBV5-1
clone_size: .
d_call: .
cdr3_aa: CASSFNRDPFNEQFF
cdr3_nt: TGCGCCAGCAGCTTCAACCGGGACCCATTTAATGAGCAGTTCTTC

j_call: TRBJ1-6
v_call: TRBV27
clone_size: many
d_call: .
cdr3_aa: CASSLLRNSPLHF
cdr3_nt: TGTGCCAGCAGTTTATTGCGGAATTCACCCCTCCACTTT

j_call: TRBJ2-5
v_call: TRBV20-1
clone_size: many
d_call: .
cdr3_aa: CSARVEGTPHQQETQYF
cdr3_nt: TGCAGTGCTAGGGTGGAAGGGACCCCACATCAACAAGAGACCCAGTACTTC

j_call: TRBJ1-6
v_call: TRBV6-2/TRBV6-3
clone_size: .
d_call: .
cdr3_aa: CASSGQSENSPLHF
cdr3_nt: TGTGCCAGCAGTGGACAGAGCGAGAATTCACCCCTCCACTTT

j_call: TRBJ2-5
v_call: TRBV20-1
clone_size: many
d_call: TRBD2
cdr3_aa: CSASAGTSVQETQYF
cdr3_nt: TGCAGTGCTAGTGCTGGGACTAGCGTACAAGAGACCCAGTACTTC

j_call: TRBJ1-5
v_call: TRBV7-3
clone_size: few
d_call: .
cdr3_aa: CASSLGGNNQPQHF
cdr3_nt: TGTGCCAGCAGCTTAGGGGGAAACAATCAGCCCCAGCATTTT

j_call: TRBJ2-7
v_call: TRBV7-8
clone_size: .
d_call: TRBD1
cdr3_aa: CASSSIQGDKSYEQYF
cdr3_nt: TGTGCCAGCAGCTCCATACAGGGGGACAAGTCCTACGAGCAGTACTTC

j_call: TRBJ2-1
v_call: TRBV20-1
clone_size: few
d_call: .
cdr3_aa: CSARDGRDHNEQFF
cdr3_nt: TGCAGTGCTAGAGATGGACGGGACCACAATGAGCAGTTCTTC

j_call: TRBJ2-1
v_call: TRBV20-1
clone_size: few
d_call: TRBD2
cdr3_aa: CSASYHDSGRTAYNEQFF
cdr3_nt: TGCAGTGCTAGTTATCACGATAGCGGGAGAACGGCCTACAATGAGCAGTTCTTC

j_call: TRBJ2-2
v_call: TRBV27
clone_size: few
d_call: .
cdr3_aa: CASKWSQNTGELFF
cdr3_nt: TGTGCCAGCAAATGGAGCCAGAACACCGGGGAGCTGTTTTTT

j_call: TRBJ2-1
v_call: TRBV12-3/TRBV12-4
clone_size: .
d_call: TRBD2
cdr3_aa: CASSSGLARHNEQFF
cdr3_nt: TGTGCCAGCAGCTCGGGACTAGCGCGTCACAATGAGCAGTTCTTC

j_call: TRBJ2-7
v_call: TRBV9
clone_size: many
d_call: .
cdr3_aa: CASSPYQGFSSYEQYF
cdr3_nt: TGTGCCAGCAGCCCTTACCAGGGGTTTAGCTCCTACGAGCAGTACTTC

j_call: TRBJ1-1
v_call: TRBV10-3
clone_size: many
d_call: .
cdr3_aa: CATTVGGNTEAFF
cdr3_nt: TGTGCCACCACAGTAGGCGGGAACACTGAAGCTTTCTTT

j_call: TRBJ2-1
v_call: TRBV6-2/TRBV6-3
clone_size: few
d_call: .
cdr3_aa: CASRRSYNEQFF
cdr3_nt: TGTGCCAGCCGACGGAGCTACAATGAGCAGTTCTTC

j_call: TRBJ2-2
v_call: TRBV29-1
clone_size: .
d_call: .
cdr3_aa: CSVEEGAAGELFF
cdr3_nt: TGCAGCGTTGAAGAGGGGGCTGCCGGGGAGCTGTTTTTT

j_call: TRBJ2-1
v_call: TRBV7-9
clone_size: .
d_call: .
cdr3_aa: CASSQPPREQFF
cdr3_nt: TGTGCCAGCAGCCAGCCCCCACGGGAGCAGTTCTTC

j_call: TRBJ2-7
v_call: TRBV6-1
clone_size: .
d_call: .
cdr3_aa: CASSPHFEGGNYEQYF
cdr3_nt: TGTGCCAGCAGTCCCCACTTCGAGGGGGGTAACTACGAGCAGTACTTC

j_call: TRBJ2-6
v_call: TRBV19
clone_size: many
d_call: TRBD2
cdr3_aa: CASSPGTSGTGANVLTF
cdr3_nt: TGTGCCAGTAGCCCCGGGACTAGCGGGACTGGGGCCAACGTCCTGACTTTC

j_call: TRBJ2-1
v_call: TRBV15
clone_size: few
d_call: TRBD2
cdr3_aa: CATSISRRQRENNEQFF
cdr3_nt: TGTGCCACCAGCATTTCCCGCAGGCAGCGGGAGAACAATGAGCAGTTCTTC